The clone carrying this T cell receptor (beta chain) was observed a handful of times. Its specificity is not known. This CDR3 contains 12 residues. V was trimmed by 7 bases and J by 13 bases, leaving 14 bases between them. The germline CDR1 and CDR2 sequences are MNHNY and SVGAGI (reference sequence). Template switching supplied a universal primer site; unique molecular identifiers were carried on the cDNA. TCRdb reprocessed the 5' RACE reads with MiXCR, giving one entry per CDR3 protein. The sample carries some 500,000 distinct CDR3 sequences, approximately 22% recorded once. These data come from a study of identical twins. Findings and limits, study-wide: Within cord blood, abundant beta clonotypes carried fewer insertions, but memory repertoires showed no such trend.

This same sample was also taken into another study, of T cells expressing NK-cell markers. That report notes: Uncertainty persisted over the HCMV specificity of expanded NKG2C+ T cell clones.

The sequenced sample was CD4+ T cells sorted from blood. This TCR came from a woman aged 18-29 years in good health. The V call is TRBV6-6, the J call TRBJ1-6; weak D call: TRBD1 (6 bases). The chain's CDR3 is CASIRGEPPLHF. The CDR3 DNA sequence: TGTGCCAGCATTAGGGGGGAACCCCCCCTCCACTTT.